Following are 16 T cell receptor beta chains from one sample sequenced in a study of T cell responses to AZD1222 COVID-19 vaccine. Using immunoSEQ multiplex PCR, the repertoire was profiled, and TCRdb retains in-frame clones only, with some absent. The sample holds approximately 80,000 clones, approximately 90% seen once. Material: peripheral blood, obtained 28 days after the second AZD1222 dose. These receptors were taken from an adult who received the AZD1222 COVID-19 vaccine.

This clone was seen a handful of times. The chain's CDR3 is CASSRDRGSEQYF. In DNA, the CDR3 is TGTGCCAGCAGCCGGGACAGGGGAAGCGAGCAGTACTTC. J is TRBJ2-7 and V is TRBV7-2; 10 bases align to TRBD1. The germline V gene encodes CDR1 SGHTA and CDR2 FQGNSA. After removal of 5 bases from V and 6 bases from J, the junction contained 4 bases not matched to a gene. The length of the CDR3 is 13 residues. The complete variable domain, with remaining parts taken from reference TRBV7-2 and TRBJ2-7, reads GAGVSQSPSNKVTEKGKDVELRCDPISGHTALYWYRQSLGQGLEFLIYFQGNSAPDKSGLPSDRFSAERTGGSVSTLTIQRTQQEDSAVYLCASSRDRGSEQYFGPGTRLTVT.

CDR3 coding DNA: TGTGCCAGCAGTTACGGGGGGGGCCCCTACGAGCAGTACTTC. The encoded protein is CASSYGGGPYEQYF. The chain has TRBV6-5 and TRBJ2-7; a possible D gene is TRBD2 (7 bases). Germline V lookup: CDR1 MNHEY, CDR2 SVGAGI. Trimming shortened V by 2 bases and J by 2 bases, and 10 bases separated the two germline ends. This CDR3 is 14 amino acids long.

The chain recombines TRBV28 with TRBJ1-5, with D unresolved. The CDR3 is 12 amino acids. Between the trimmed V and J ends, which lost 7 bases and 3 bases, there was a span of 7 bases. Germline V lookup: CDR1 MDHEN, CDR2 SYDVKM. In DNA form, the CDR3 reads TGTGCCAGCACTACGTTCAATCAGCCCCAGCATTTT. This translates into CASTTFNQPQHF.

V is TRBV12-3 or TRBV12-4 and J is TRBJ2-5; D ambiguous. Trimming removed 1 base at V and 4 bases at J, with 7 bases between. The CDR3 spans 13 residues. The CDR3 loop reads CASSLEQLETQYF. The CDR3 coding sequence is TGTGCCAGCAGTTTAGAGCAGTTAGAGACCCAGTACTTC.

This sequence joins TRBV11-3 and TRBJ2-3, with D unresolved. This CDR3 contains 15 residues. The V end lost 5 bases, the J end lost 3 bases, and 15 bases lay between the germline ends. Looked up from germline, CDR1 is SGHNT and CDR2 is YENEEA. CDR3 in amino acids: CASSVATMATDTQYF. In DNA form, the CDR3 reads TGTGCCAGCAGCGTAGCAACGATGGCAACAGATACGCAGTATTTT.

This sequence joins TRBV9 and TRBJ2-1; the match to TRBD2 covers 9 bases. The length of the CDR3 is 15 residues. Germline lookup yields CDR1 SGDLS and CDR2 YYNGEE. Trimming removed 1 base from V and 11 bases from J; junction bases left unmatched: 10. The CDR3 spells CASSVSGSGGPKQFF. The CDR3 region has the DNA TGTGCCAGCAGCGTATCTGGTAGCGGGGGACCGAAGCAGTTCTTC.

The genes are TRBV19 and TRBJ1-2; a possible D gene is TRBD1 (6 bases). With 4 bases removed from V and 3 bases from J, the gap between germline ends came to 21 bases. Germline V gene data show CDR1 as LNHDA and CDR2 as SQIVND (reference sequence). CDR3 length equals 17 residues. The CDR3 DNA reads as TGTGCCAGTAGTAAAAACCACGGGACATCAGGAGACTATGGCTACACCTTC. This sequence encodes CASSKNHGTSGDYGYTF. The variable domain in full, with the rest retrieved from reference TRBV19 and TRBJ1-2, is DGGITQSPKYLFRKEGQNVTLSCEQNLNHDAMYWYRQDPGQGLRLIYYSQIVNDFQKGDIAEGYSVSREKKESFPLTVTSAQKNPTAFYLCASSKNHGTSGDYGYTFGSGTRLTVV.

The chain is built from TRBV18 and TRBJ1-2, with TRBD1 matching 12 bases. Germline values: CDR1 KGHSH, CDR2 LQKENI. The V segment lost 5 bases and the J segment 4 bases; nucleotides outside the gene matches: 8. The CDR3 runs to 16 residues. The CDR3 loop is CASSEPGTGGRYGYTF. DNA of the CDR3: TGTGCCAGCTCAGAACCCGGGACAGGGGGCCGCTATGGCTACACCTTC.

CDR3 DNA sequence: TGTGCCAGCAGCGAATCCGGACTAGCGGGAGGGCCGGGCTCCTACAATGAGCAGTTCTTC. As protein: CASSESGLAGGPGSYNEQFF. The chain recombines TRBV9 with TRBJ2-1; 15 nucleotides align to TRBD2. The length of the CDR3 is 20 residues. Germline CDR1 SGDLS, CDR2 YYNGEE. V was pared by 3 bases and J by 0 bases, with 10 bases of the junction left unmatched. The whole variable domain, filled in from reference TRBV9 and TRBJ2-1, reads DSGVTQTPKHLITATGQRVTLRCSPRSGDLSVYWYQQSLDQGLQFLIQYYNGEERAKGNILERFSAQQFPDLHSELNLSSLELGDSALYFCASSESGLAGGPGSYNEQFFGPGTRLTVL.

The V gene is TRBV3-1 (or the pseudogene TRBV3-2), the J gene TRBJ2-7; 10 bases fit TRBD1. Germline V gene data show CDR1 as LGHDT and CDR2 as YNNKEL (reference sequence). The CDR3 runs 14 residues. With 7 bases clipped from V and 6 bases from J, the junction kept 9 bases outside the gene matches. DNA for the CDR3: TGTGCCAGCATGCAAAGACAGGGGGCAACCGAGCAGTACTTC. Translation gives CASMQRQGATEQYF.

This clone was detected a few times. V is TRBV5-6 and J is TRBJ1-1; the D is unclear. The germline CDR1 and CDR2 sequences are SGHDT and YYEEEE. The CDR3 runs to 12 residues. V gave up 1 base and J gave up 7 bases, with 8 bases separating them. This CDR3 is CASSLLVGEAFF. CDR3 sequence (DNA): TGTGCCAGCAGCTTGCTCGTCGGTGAAGCTTTCTTT.

The CDR3 sequence: CASSYGSLNTEAFF. Here the CDR3 DNA reads TGTGCCAGCAGTTACGGCAGCCTCAACACTGAAGCTTTCTTT. V and J are TRBV6-5 and TRBJ1-1; D gene uncertain. CDR1 is MNHEY, CDR2 SVGAGI, per germline. The CDR3 contains 14 residues. Trimming cost V 2 bases and J 2 bases, with 9 bases left between them.

J is TRBJ2-1 and V is TRBV5-1, with D tentatively TRBD1 or TRBD2 (6 bases each). V was pared by 4 bases and J by 2 bases, with 16 bases between. CDR1 and CDR2 from the germline V gene are SGHRS and YFSETQ. This CDR3 region has 16 residues. The CDR3 sequence is CASSTPGDFPYNEQFF. DNA for the CDR3: TGCGCCAGCAGCACACCAGGGGACTTCCCCTACAATGAGCAGTTCTTC.

This chain joins TRBV12-3 or TRBV12-4 and TRBJ1-2; a weak D match, TRBD1 (5 bases). CDR3 length: 11 amino acids. Trimming removed 8 bases at V and 5 bases at J, with 9 bases between. This chain's CDR3 is CASEGTYGYTF. DNA of the CDR3: TGTGCCAGCGAGGGGACTTATGGCTACACCTTC.

This chain joins TRBV19 and TRBJ2-1, with D maybe TRBD1 (5 bases). From germline, CDR1 is LNHDA and CDR2 SQIVND (reference sequence). This CDR3 comprises 16 residues. The V and J ends lost 3 bases and 3 bases respectively, with 15 bases between them. The chain's CDR3 is CASSIDSFSVYNEQFF. In nucleotides, the CDR3 is TGTGCCAGTAGTATTGACAGCTTTTCTGTCTACAATGAGCAGTTCTTC.

The chain has TRBV11-3 and TRBJ2-5, with TRBD2 matching over 7 bases. CDR1 and CDR2 (germline): SGHNT, YENEEA. V dropped 2 bases and J dropped 2; count of bases not matched to a gene: 2. The CDR3 extends over 14 amino acids. In DNA form, the CDR3 reads TGTGCCAGCAGCTTACTAGCGGAGCAAGAGACCCAGTACTTC. Encoded protein: CASSLLAEQETQYF. Complete variable domain (other parts from reference TRBV11-3 and TRBJ2-5): EAGVVQSPRYKIIEKKQPVAFWCNPISGHNTLYWYLQNLGQGPELLIRYENEEAVDDSQLPKDRFSAERLKGVDSTLKIQPAELGDSAVYLCASSLLAEQETQYFGPGTRLLVL.